This T cell receptor beta chain was identified during a study of spatial heterogeneity in lung cancer. Findings and caveats of the study: More often at tumor resection than at routine follow-up, ubiquitous expanded tumor TCRs were detected in the blood.

All TCR cDNA molecules were individually tagged with a unique molecular identifier. TCRdb re-derived calls from the 5' RACE reads in MiXCR, one entry per CDR3 protein. This table holds roughly 15,000 distinct CDR3 sequences, approximately 7.5% found once. This CDR3 comprises 22 residues. The V gene's germline CDR1 is MNHNY and CDR2 SVGAGI (reference sequence). V shed 0 bases and J 7 bases; nucleotides not matched to a gene: 21. To note about this clonotype: The antigen is unknown.

As for time point: sample taken at primary tumor resection. No cell sorting; template was whole RNA from tumor, lung tissue or PBMC. V usage is TRBV6-6 and J usage is TRBJ2-2; 12 nucleotides match TRBD1. The starting material was PBMCs, obtained at surgery. This TCR was sampled from a female donor with early-stage non-small cell lung cancer. In DNA form, the CDR3 reads TGTGCCAGCAGTTACTCGAGTTCCGGGACAGGGGGCTTCGCGTTTTACAACGGGGAGCTGTTTTTT. As protein: CASSYSSSGTGGFAFYNGELFF.